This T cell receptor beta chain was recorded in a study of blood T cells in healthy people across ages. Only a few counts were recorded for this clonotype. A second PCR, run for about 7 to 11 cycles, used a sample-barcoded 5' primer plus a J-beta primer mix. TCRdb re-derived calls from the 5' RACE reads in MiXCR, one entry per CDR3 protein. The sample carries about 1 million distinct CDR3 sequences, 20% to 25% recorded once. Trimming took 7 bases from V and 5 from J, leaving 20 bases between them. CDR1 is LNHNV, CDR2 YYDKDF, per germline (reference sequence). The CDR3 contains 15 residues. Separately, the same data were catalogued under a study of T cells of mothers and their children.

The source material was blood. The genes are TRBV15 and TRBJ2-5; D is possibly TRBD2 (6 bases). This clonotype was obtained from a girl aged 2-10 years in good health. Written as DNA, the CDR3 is TGTGCCACCACCCACGAAACCTCAGGGAGGGAGACCCAGTACTTC. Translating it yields CATTHETSGRETQYF.